These T cell receptor beta chains were read from a single sample in a study of T cell responses to AZD1222 COVID-19 vaccine. Measured with immunoSEQ multiplex PCR; TCRdb has only the in-frame clones, and not every one. The sample records roughly 200,000 clones, roughly nine tenths being singletons. Sequences were derived from peripheral blood, sampled 28 days after the second AZD1222 dose. These receptors originate from an adult who received the AZD1222 COVID-19 vaccine. CDR3s include the opening cysteine and the closing phenylalanine or tryptophan. The order of the fields is clone size, J gene, D gene, V gene, CDR3 length, CDR3 DNA, CDR3 protein. The D gene is left open where the match is weak. Expanded clones get a size class; other rows say once, few or many, or leave the size out.

>-|TRBJ2-1|TRBD2|TRBV9|15
TGTGCCAGCAGCGACAGTCTAGCGGGCTACAATGAGCAGTTCTTC
CASSDSLAGYNEQFF
>-|TRBJ2-1|TRBD2|TRBV5-4|17
TGTGCCAGCAGCTCCGTTCGGCGGGGGAGCTCCTACAATGAGCAGTTCTTC
CASSSVRRGSSYNEQFF
>-|TRBJ2-3|TRBD1|TRBV13|14
TGTGCCAGCAGCACGCGGACAGGGATGAATACGCAGTATTTT
CASSTRTGMNTQYF
>-|TRBJ2-3|-|TRBV2|11
TGTGCCAGCAGTGTCGCGGATACGCAGTATTTT
CASSVADTQYF
>-|TRBJ1-5|-|TRBV30|14
TGTGCCTGGAGTAGGGACATCAGCAATCAGCCCCAGCATTTT
CAWSRDISNQPQHF
>-|TRBJ2-7|-|TRBV29-1|14
TGCAGCGTTCAGACAGGTATGACCCCCTACGAGCAGTACTTC
CSVQTGMTPYEQYF
>-|TRBJ1-4|-|TRBV9|14
TGTGCCAGCAGTCCTAGTGATTTGGGAGTAAAACTGTTTTTT
CASSPSDLGVKLFF
>-|TRBJ1-6|-|TRBV7-8|17
TGTGCCAGCAGCTTAGCTGGCCTGAGCTCCTATAATTCACCCCTCCACTTT
CASSLAGLSSYNSPLHF
>-|TRBJ1-2|-|TRBV5-6|14
TGTGCCAGCAGCTTACGGGTGCTCCCAGTTGGCTACACCTTC
CASSLRVLPVGYTF
>once|TRBJ1-1|-|TRBV19|16
TGTGCCAGCCAACCTTTTTTTGGGAGCCTGAACACTGAAGCTTTCTTT
CASQPFFGSLNTEAFF
>once|TRBJ1-6|-|TRBV19|13
TGTGCCAGTAGTATAGGGGAGAGTTCACCCCTCCACTTT
CASSIGESSPLHF
>few|TRBJ2-3|-|TRBV4-1|16
TGCGCCAGCAGCCTAAGTAATTTACCAGACTCTGATACGCAGTATTTT
CASSLSNLPDSDTQYF
>-|TRBJ1-1|-|TRBV7-8|14
TGTGCCAGCAGCTTAGAGTTGGGGGCGGGTGAAGCTTTCTTT
CASSLELGAGEAFF
>-|TRBJ1-4|-|TRBV7-9|11
TGTGCCAGCAGTGGGAATGAAAAACTGTTTTTT
CASSGNEKLFF
>once|TRBJ1-1|-|TRBV7-9|14
TGTGCCAGCAGCTACGGGGCACCACTTGGGAAAGCTTTCTTT
CASSYGAPLGKAFF
>once|TRBJ1-1|-|TRBV30|12
TGTGCCACAAGTACTCCGAACACTGAAGCTTTCTTT
CATSTPNTEAFF
>-|TRBJ2-7|TRBD2|TRBV18|14
TGTGCCAGCTCACCAGGGACTAGCGGTTACGAGCAGTACTTC
CASSPGTSGYEQYF